The clone carrying this TCR beta chain was seen a few times. Its cognate antigen is unknown. Caucasian heritage predominated among both patients and controls. Measured with immunoSEQ multiplex PCR; TCRdb has only the in-frame clones, and not every one. This record lists 40,000 to 50,000 clones, none seen once only, and the top ten clones contain approximately 6%. This specimen comes from a study of T cell clonality in common variable immunodeficiency. Notes on the study in general: Reportedly, TCR beta sequences from common variable immunodeficiency showed fewer deletions and N-nucleotide insertions. Links between repertoire features and CVID complications were heterogeneity-limited.

The origin of this receptor is a human donor with common variable immunodeficiency. The sample consisted of peripheral blood mononuclear cells.

CDR3 DNA, as far as it was read: TGTGCCAGCAGCTTACTTTCAGGAAGGACCGGGGAG. Encoded protein: CASSLLSGRTGE. From start to end, the CDR3 is CASSLLSGRTGELFF. The chain links TRBV7-3 to TRBJ2-2; D not certain. The read ends 3 residues shy of where the CDR3 ends; the end is completed using the germline J gene. CDR1 is SGHTA and CDR2 is FQGTGA in the germline V gene. Trimming left V 2 bases short and J 5 bases short, with 12 bases between. The CDR3 covers 15 residues.